One TCR beta chain is described in this entry. Germline CDR1 is SGHVS and CDR2 is FQNEAQ. Trimming shortened V by 5 bases and J by 5 bases, and 19 bases separated the two germline ends. The CDR3 length is 15 residues. Using immunoSEQ multiplex PCR, the repertoire was profiled, and TCRdb retains in-frame clones only, with some absent. The sample shows 100,000 or so clones, about 89% of them seen only once. This specimen comes from a study of control samples from healthy donors and cancer patients. The sequence derives from a man aged 25 to 45 in good health. Sequencing was carried out using blood. The gene calls are TRBV7-8 and TRBJ2-7; D tentatively reads TRBD1 or TRBD2 (5 bases each). In nucleotides, the CDR3 is TGTGCCAGCAGCCGGAACCCCACGGGGCCGGACGAGCAGTACGTC. Translated: CASSRNPTGPDEQYV.